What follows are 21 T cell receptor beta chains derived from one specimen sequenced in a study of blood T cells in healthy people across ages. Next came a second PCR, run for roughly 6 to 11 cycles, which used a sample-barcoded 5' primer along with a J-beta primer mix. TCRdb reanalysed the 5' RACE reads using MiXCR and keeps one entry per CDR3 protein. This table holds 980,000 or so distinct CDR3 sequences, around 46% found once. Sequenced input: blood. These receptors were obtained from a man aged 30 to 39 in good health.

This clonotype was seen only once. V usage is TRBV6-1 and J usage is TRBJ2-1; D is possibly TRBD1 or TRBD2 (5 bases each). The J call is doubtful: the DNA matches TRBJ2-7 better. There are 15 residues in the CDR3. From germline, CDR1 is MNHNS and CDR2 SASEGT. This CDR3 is CASRILTGQYNEQYF. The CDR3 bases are TGTGCCAGCCGAATACTTACGGGGCAGTACAATGAGCAGTACTTC.

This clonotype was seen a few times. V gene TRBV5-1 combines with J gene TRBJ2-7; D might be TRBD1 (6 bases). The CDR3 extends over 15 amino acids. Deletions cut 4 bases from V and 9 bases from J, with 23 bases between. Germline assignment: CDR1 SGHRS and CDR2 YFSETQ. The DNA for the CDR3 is TGCGCCAGCAGCCCAAGCGACGGGACAAGTCTCACGCAGTACTTC. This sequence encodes CASSPSDGTSLTQYF.

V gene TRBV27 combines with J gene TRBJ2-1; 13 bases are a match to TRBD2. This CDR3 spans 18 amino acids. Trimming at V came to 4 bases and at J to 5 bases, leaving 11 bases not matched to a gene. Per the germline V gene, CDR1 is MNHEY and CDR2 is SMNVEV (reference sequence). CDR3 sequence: CASSSWTSGGKDNNEQFF. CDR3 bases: TGTGCCAGCAGTTCCTGGACTAGCGGGGGTAAGGATAACAATGAGCAGTTCTTC.

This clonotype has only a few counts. CDR3 residues: CASSHPGQGAETQYF. DNA of the CDR3: TGTGCCAGCAGTCATCCGGGACAGGGGGCAGAGACCCAGTACTTC. The rearrangement links TRBV6-6 to TRBJ2-5; TRBD1 matches at 12 bases. CDR3 length: 15 amino acids. J was trimmed by 4 bases and V by 5 bases; bases with no gene match: 5. The germline V gene has CDR1 MNHNY and CDR2 SVGAGI (reference sequence).

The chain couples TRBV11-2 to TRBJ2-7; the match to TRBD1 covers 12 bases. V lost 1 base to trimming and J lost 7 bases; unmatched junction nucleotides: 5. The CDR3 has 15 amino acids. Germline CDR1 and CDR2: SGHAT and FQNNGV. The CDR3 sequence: CASSLGGTGGGEQYF. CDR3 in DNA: TGTGCCAGCAGCTTAGGAGGGACAGGGGGCGGAGAGCAGTACTTC.

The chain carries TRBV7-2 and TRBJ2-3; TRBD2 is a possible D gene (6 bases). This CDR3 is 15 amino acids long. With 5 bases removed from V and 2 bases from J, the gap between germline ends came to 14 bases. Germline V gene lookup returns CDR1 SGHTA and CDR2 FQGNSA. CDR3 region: CASSPVVAATDTQYF. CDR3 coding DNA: TGTGCCAGCAGCCCAGTGGTAGCGGCCACAGATACGCAGTATTTT.

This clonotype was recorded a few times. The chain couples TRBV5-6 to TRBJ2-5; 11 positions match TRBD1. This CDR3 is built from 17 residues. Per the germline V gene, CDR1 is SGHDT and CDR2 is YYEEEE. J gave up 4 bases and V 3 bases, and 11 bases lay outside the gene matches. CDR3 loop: CASSSDGTGGILETQYF. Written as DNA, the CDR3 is TGTGCCAGCAGCTCCGACGGGACAGGGGGGATTTTAGAGACCCAGTACTTC.

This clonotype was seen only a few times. Written as DNA, the CDR3 is TGTGCCAGCAGCTTCCTCGGGCTTCCTGGCTACACCTTC. Its translation is CASSFLGLPGYTF. The rearrangement uses TRBV7-2 and TRBJ1-2, with unresolved D. V was shortened by 3 bases and J by 7 bases, with 12 bases between the two germline ends. The CDR3 runs to 13 residues. CDR1 is SGHTA, CDR2 FQGNSA, per germline.

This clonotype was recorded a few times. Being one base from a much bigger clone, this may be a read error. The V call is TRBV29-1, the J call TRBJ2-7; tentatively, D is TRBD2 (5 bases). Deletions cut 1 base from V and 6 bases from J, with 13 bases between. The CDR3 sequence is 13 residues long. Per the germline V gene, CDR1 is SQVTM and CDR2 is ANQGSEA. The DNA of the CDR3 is TGCAGCGTTGAAGCCCAGGTTCGGGGCGAGCAGTACTTC. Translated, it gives CSVEAQVRGEQYF.

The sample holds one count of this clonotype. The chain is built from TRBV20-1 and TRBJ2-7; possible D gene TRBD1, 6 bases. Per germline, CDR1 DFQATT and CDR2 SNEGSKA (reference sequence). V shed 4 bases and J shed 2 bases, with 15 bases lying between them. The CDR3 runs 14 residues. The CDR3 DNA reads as TGCAGTGCTAACAGGGAACCAGTTCCCTACGAGCAGTACTTC. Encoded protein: CSANREPVPYEQYF.

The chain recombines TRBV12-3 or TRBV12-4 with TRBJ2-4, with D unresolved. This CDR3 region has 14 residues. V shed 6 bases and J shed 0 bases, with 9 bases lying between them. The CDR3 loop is CASSELLAKNIQYF. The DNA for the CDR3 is TGTGCCAGCAGCGAACTTCTAGCCAAAAACATTCAGTACTTC.

CDR3 DNA: TGTGCCACGAAGACAGAGACCTACGAGCAGTACTTC. This sequence encodes CATKTETYEQYF. This rearrangement joins TRBV6-6 to TRBJ2-1, with D perhaps matching TRBD1 (5 bases). The DNA matches TRBJ2-7 better at its end, which makes the J call doubtful. The CDR3 runs 12 residues. Germline values: CDR1 MNHNY, CDR2 SVGAGI (reference sequence).

The CDR3 loop is CASSSGTTGGNTIYF. In nucleotides, the CDR3 is TGTGCCAGCAGTTCCGGGACGACGGGTGGAAACACCATATATTTT. This chain joins TRBV6-5 and TRBJ1-3, with D possibly TRBD1 on 5 matching bases. From germline, CDR1 is MNHEY and CDR2 SVGAGI. V lost 4 bases and J 3 bases, leaving 13 bases between the germline ends. The CDR3 is 15 residues long.

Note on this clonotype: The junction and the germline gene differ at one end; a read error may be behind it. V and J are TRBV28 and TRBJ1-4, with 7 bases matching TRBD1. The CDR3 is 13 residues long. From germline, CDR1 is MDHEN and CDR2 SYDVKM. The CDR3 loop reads CASRQGGAEKLFF. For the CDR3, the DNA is TGTGCTAGCAGACAGGGCGGCGCTGAAAAACTGTTTTTT.

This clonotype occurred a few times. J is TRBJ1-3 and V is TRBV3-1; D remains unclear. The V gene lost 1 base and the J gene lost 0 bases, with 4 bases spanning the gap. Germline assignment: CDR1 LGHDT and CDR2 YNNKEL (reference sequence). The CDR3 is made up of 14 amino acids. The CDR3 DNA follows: TGTGCCAGCAGCCAAGGACGCTCTGGAAACACCATATATTTT. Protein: CASSQGRSGNTIYF.

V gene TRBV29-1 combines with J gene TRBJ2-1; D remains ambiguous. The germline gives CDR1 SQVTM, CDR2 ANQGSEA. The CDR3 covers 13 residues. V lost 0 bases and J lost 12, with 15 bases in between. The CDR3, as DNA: TGCAGCGTTGAAGACCCGCGTGGGCCTGGGCAGTTCTTC. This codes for CSVEDPRGPGQFF.

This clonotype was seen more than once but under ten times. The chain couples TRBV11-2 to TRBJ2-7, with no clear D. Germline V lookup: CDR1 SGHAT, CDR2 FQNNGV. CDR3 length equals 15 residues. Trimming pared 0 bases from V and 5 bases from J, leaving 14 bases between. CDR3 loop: CASSLDTVWMDEQYF. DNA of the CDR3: TGTGCCAGCAGCTTAGATACAGTCTGGATGGACGAGCAGTACTTC. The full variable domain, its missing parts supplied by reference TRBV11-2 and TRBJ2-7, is EAGVAQSPRYKIIEKRQSVAFWCNPISGHATLYWYQQILGQGPKLLIQFQNNGVVDDSQLPKDRFSAERLKGVDSTLKIQPAKLEDSAVYLCASSLDTVWMDEQYFGPGTRLTVT.

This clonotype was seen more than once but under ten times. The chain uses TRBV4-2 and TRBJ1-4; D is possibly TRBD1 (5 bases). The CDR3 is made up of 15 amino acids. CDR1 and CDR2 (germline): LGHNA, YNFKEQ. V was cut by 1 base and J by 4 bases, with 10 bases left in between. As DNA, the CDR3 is TGTGCCAGCAGCCAAGGGGGCGGCAGTAATGAAAAACTGTTTTTT. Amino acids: CASSQGGGSNEKLFF.

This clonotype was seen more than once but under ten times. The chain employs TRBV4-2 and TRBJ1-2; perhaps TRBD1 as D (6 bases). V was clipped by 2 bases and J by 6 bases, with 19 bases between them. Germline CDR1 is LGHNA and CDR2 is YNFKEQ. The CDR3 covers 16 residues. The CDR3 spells CASSQTPFTGLHGYTF. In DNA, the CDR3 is TGTGCCAGCAGCCAAACTCCATTTACAGGGTTACATGGCTACACCTTC.

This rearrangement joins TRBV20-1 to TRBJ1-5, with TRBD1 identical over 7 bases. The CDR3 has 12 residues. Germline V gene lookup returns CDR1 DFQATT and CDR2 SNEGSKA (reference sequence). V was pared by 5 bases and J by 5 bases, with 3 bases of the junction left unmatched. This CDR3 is CSAYDRDQPQHF. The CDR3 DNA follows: TGCAGTGCTTACGACAGGGATCAGCCCCAGCATTTT.

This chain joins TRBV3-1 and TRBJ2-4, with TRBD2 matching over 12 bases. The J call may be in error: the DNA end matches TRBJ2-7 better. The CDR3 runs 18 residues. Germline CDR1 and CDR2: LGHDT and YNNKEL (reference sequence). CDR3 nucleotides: TGTGCCAGCCTAGAAAGGACTAGCGGGGCTCGAGTCTCCTACGAGCAGTACTTC. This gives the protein CASLERTSGARVSYEQYF.